A selection of T cell receptor beta chains follows, all from one sample in a study of human T cells and chemical hapten exposure. TCRdb recomputed calls from the RACE reads with MiXCR, one row per CDR3 protein. The sample includes over 85,000 distinct CDR3 sequences, roughly 12% seen only once; the top ten take over 2%. Sequences were derived from whole blood, sampled in connection with sensitization to the hapten diphenylcyclopropenone (DPC). The receptors here all came from a woman in her 40s with alopecia areata. Some clones in this sample may be carry-over from other donors' samples. The conserved cysteine and the conserved F or W are not part of the CDR3 here. The listing skips clone size in some rows; elsewhere it reads once, few, many or a size class.

abundance,v_gene,CDR3aa
few,TRBV6-5,ASRSGQGIDYEQY
few,TRBV4-1,ASSRQGLAGGQTGELF
-,TRBV7-8,ASSSGWEVNTGELF
many,TRBV6-5,ASSYEVGSQAF
many,TRBV30,AWIPAGAAHEQY
few,TRBV7-3,ASSPGTFPFTQY
-,TRBV4-3,ASSQDPQTGTGTDTQY
-,TRBV5-4,ASPSSGYSYNEQF
few,TRBV7-3,ASSLSSTGELF
few,TRBV5-5,ASSLSQGGTGELF
-,TRBV20-1,SARDRLGSNQPQH
few,TRBV10-3,AINRLAGGDTQY
-,TRBV5-1,ASSPGQGEIGAF
few,TRBV5-1,ASSLGDGVNQPQH
few,TRBV20-1,SARDTERETQY
-,TRBV29-1,SVESSSYEQY
few,TRBV24-1,ATGGRTDSNQPQH
many,TRBV18,ASSPSPLGAQY
few,TRBV7-9,ASSLASMNTEAF
-,TRBV29-1,SVLRDRGETQY
few,TRBV4-3,ASSQGGLAYEDTQY
many,TRBV12-3/TRBV12-4,ASSPKLWGSGANVLT
few,TRBV28,AISIGSEQY
-,TRBV30,ASKWLSSYEQY
-,TRBV29-1,SAAGRPGETNEKLF
few,TRBV19,ARDPPALNTGELF
few,TRBV18,ASSPTGDNSGNTIY
many,TRBV3-1,ASSHLAGAYNEQF
-,TRBV10-3,AIREDRNAPQH
many,TRBV29-1,SVEDRRSTEAF
few,TRBV5-5,ASSSYSRDLREQY
-,TRBV7-9,ASSENTGTFAEAF
-,TRBV11-2,ASSPQQVQGEAF
-,TRBV6-6,ASSGDRGLYEQY
-,TRBV7-8,ASSSSSTVQETQY
few,TRBV27,ASSFTPGHRNEQF
few,TRBV7-8,ASSLGTSGSVDTQY
-,TRBV6-5,ASSPVGALGEQY
-,TRBV29-1,SVGYRGKLNTEAF
-,TRBV6-2/TRBV6-3,ASSYGPGTWSFEQY
many,TRBV5-1,ASSLNWSAKETQY
-,TRBV28,ASSLGGTGELF
-,TRBV11-2,ASSLSLTSGMEQY
few,TRBV7-2,ASSLGLAGGQETQY
-,TRBV29-1,SVEAGAGANVLT
few,TRBV5-1,ASSPDSSENTQY
few,TRBV3-1,ASSRPGELF
-,TRBV5-4,ASSFQGNYEQY
few,TRBV7-9,ASSWGLAGETQY
-,TRBV7-3,ASSFGGTVPDTQY
-,TRBV7-8,ASSPGQAYYGYT
many,TRBV28,ASSLLQDGYT
many,TRBV29-1,SVHWETQY